This record concerns one T cell receptor beta chain sequence. The antigen is not known. This clone may be a read error of a much larger clone one base away. This entry comes from a study of identical twins' blood T cells. The germline V gene encodes CDR1 WSHSY and CDR2 SAAADI. The CDR3 runs 12 residues. General study findings and limits: Even for out-of-frame TCRbeta, twins reportedly shared V gene usage much more than unrelated donors.

Under the authors' procedure: Per-library CDR3 reads ranged 2.2 to 3.6 million; clonotypes, ~100,000 to ~550,000. TCRdb used MiXCR to reprocess the 5' RACE reads, holding one entry per CDR3 protein. The V and J calls were determined by TCRdb, not by the authors. The table has a few hundred thousand distinct CDR3 sequences, under 30% seen once; the top ten hold roughly 5.5%. Sample: PBMCs. V usage is TRBV10-2 and J usage is TRBJ1-1; D gene uncertain. This receptor was identified in a woman aged 18-55 years in good health. The CDR3 is CASRGRNTEVFF. In nucleotides, the CDR3 is TGCGCCAGCAGGGGCAGAAACACTGAAGTTTTCTTT.